The 20 T cell receptor beta chains given below trace back to one sample, sequenced in a study of T cells after yellow fever vaccination. TCRdb re-called the 5' RACE reads with MiXCR, one entry per CDR3 protein. The repertoire holds 95,000 to 150,000 distinct CDR3 sequences, around 7.4% seen once, with around 2.6% in the top ten. The sample was CD4+ T cells sorted from PBMCs, taken roughly 10 days after the first yellow fever vaccination. The receptors shown here come from a man aged 18 to 30 who received the YFV17D yellow fever vaccine.

Comments on this clonotype: This may be a read error, as it is one base from a much larger clone. This chain connects TRBV12-3 or TRBV12-4 to TRBJ2-7, with TRBD2 matching over 10 bases. V gave up 4 bases and J gave up 2 bases; unmatched junction bases: 8. The CDR3 loop spans 16 amino acids. CDR3 sequence reads: CASSSSSGGNPYEQYF. CDR3 bases: TGTGCCAGCAGTTCCTCTAGCGGGGGCAATCCCTACGAGCAGTACTTC.

The chain has TRBV20-1 and TRBJ2-3, with 12 bases identical to TRBD2. V dropped 6 bases and J dropped 6; count of bases not matched to a gene: 10. Germline V gives CDR1 DFQATT, CDR2 SNEGSKA (reference sequence). This CDR3 region has 15 residues. The CDR3: CSAPLAGGSADTQYF. In nucleotides, the CDR3 is TGCAGTGCACCCCTAGCGGGGGGGTCGGCGGATACGCAGTATTTT.

This clonotype was detected many times. The V and J genes are TRBV10-2 and TRBJ2-7, with 10 bases that match TRBD1. J lost 4 bases, V lost 7 bases, and 13 bases had no gene match. Germline lookup yields CDR1 WSHSY and CDR2 SAAADI. The CDR3 covers 16 residues. CDR3 loop: CASTNLGTGAFYEQYF. The CDR3 coding sequence is TGCGCCAGCACTAACCTCGGGACAGGGGCGTTTTACGAGCAGTACTTC.

CDR3 DNA: TGTGCCTGGAGTAGAGGGGCAGGGTCTAATGAAAAACTGTTTTTT. It is translated as CAWSRGAGSNEKLFF. This rearrangement joins TRBV30 to TRBJ1-4, with D perhaps matching TRBD1 (5 bases). The germline CDR1 and CDR2 sequences are GTSNPN and SVGIG (reference sequence). The V end was cut by 2 bases, the J end by 3 bases, with 13 bases between. CDR3 size: 15 residues.

This clonotype has at least ten counts. The V gene is TRBV27, the J gene TRBJ2-2, with no clear D. V lost 5 bases and J 0 bases, leaving 10 bases between the germline ends. The CDR3 covers 15 residues. The germline V gene encodes CDR1 MNHEY and CDR2 SMNVEV (reference sequence). This chain's CDR3 is CASSTNGPNTGELFF. CDR3 nucleotides: TGTGCCAGCAGTACCAATGGGCCGAACACCGGGGAGCTGTTTTTT.

This clonotype was observed many times. The chain carries TRBV10-2 and TRBJ2-7, with TRBD1 matching 11 bases. There are 16 residues in the CDR3. V lost 3 bases and J lost 6; bases outside the gene matches: 10. Germline values: CDR1 WSHSY, CDR2 SAAADI. CDR3 bases: TGCGCCAGCAGTGATCGGAGGGGGACAGGGGGGCTCGAGCAGTACTTC. Translation: CASSDRRGTGGLEQYF.

The table lists this clonotype with many counts. This sequence joins TRBV20-1 and TRBJ1-1; the D gene is possibly TRBD1 (5 bases). From germline, CDR1 is DFQATT and CDR2 SNEGSKA (reference sequence). Trimming took off 6 bases at V and 3 bases at J, with 8 bases between the two ends. The CDR3 is 11 residues long. CDR3 residues: CSAGGYTEAFF. The CDR3 nucleotides are TGCAGTGCCGGGGGGTACACTGAAGCTTTCTTT.

In regard to this clonotype: Possible read error: a much larger clone is one base away. The chain joins TRBV7-2 to TRBJ2-5; TRBD1 matches at 9 bases. Germline values: CDR1 SGHTA, CDR2 FQGNSA. The CDR3 length is 17 residues. With V trimmed by 7 bases and J by 9 bases, 21 bases remained unmatched. CDR3 sequence: CASNSILLNRGLGAQYF. The CDR3 nucleotides read TGTGCCAGCAATTCTATCCTTCTCAACAGGGGGCTCGGGGCCCAGTACTTC.

There are many counts of this clonotype. The V gene is TRBV10-3, the J gene TRBJ2-6; no clear D gene. Trimming shortened V by 5 bases and J by 1 base, and 6 bases separated the two germline ends. Germline CDR1 and CDR2: ENHRY and SYGVKD. CDR3 length: 14 residues. CDR3 nucleotide sequence: TGTGCCATCAGTATCGGATCTGGGGCCAACGTCCTGACTTTC. Its protein is CAISIGSGANVLTF.

This clonotype was seen repeatedly, ten times or more. The chain links TRBV7-3 to TRBJ1-5; D unclear. Trimming shortened V by 2 bases and J by 6 bases, and 8 bases separated the two germline ends. The CDR3 consists of 13 residues. The germline gives CDR1 SGHTA, CDR2 FQGTGA. The CDR3 DNA is TGTGCCAGCAGCTTAGATTTGGGTCAGCCCCAGCATTTT. This sequence encodes CASSLDLGQPQHF.

The genes are TRBV5-1 and TRBJ2-6; perhaps TRBD2 as D (6 bases). Deletions cut 3 bases from V and 0 bases from J, with 13 bases between. The CDR3 sequence is 17 residues long. The germline V gene encodes CDR1 SGHRS and CDR2 YFSETQ. The CDR3 DNA follows: TGCGCCAGCAGCTCCGGGACTGGGGGCTCTGGGGCCAACGTCCTGACTTTC. Protein sequence: CASSSGTGGSGANVLTF. The whole variable domain, filled in from reference TRBV5-1 and TRBJ2-6, reads KAGVTQTPRYLIKTRGQQVTLSCSPISGHRSVSWYQQTPGQGLQFLFEYFSETQRNKGNFPGRFSGRQFSNSRSEMNVSTLELGDSALYLCASSSGTGGSGANVLTFGAGSRLTVL.

A word on this clonotype: Its ends do not fully match the called genes, so a read error is possible. V gene TRBV6-5 combines with J gene TRBJ2-6; D tentatively reads TRBD1 or TRBD2 (5 bases each). Germline lookup yields CDR1 MNHEY and CDR2 SVGAGI. The CDR3 sequence is 16 residues long. CDR3 nucleotides: TGTGCCAGCAGTTTTTACGGGGCCTCTGGGGCCAACGTCCTGGCTTTC. Its translation is CASSFYGASGANVLAF.

This clonotype was detected ten times or more. The CDR3: CASSLADGEAFF. Here the CDR3 DNA reads TGCGCCAGCAGCTTGGCGGACGGTGAAGCTTTCTTT. The rearrangement uses TRBV5-1 and TRBJ1-1, with D unresolved. CDR3 length: 12 residues. CDR1 and CDR2 (germline): SGHRS, YFSETQ. The V end was cut by 0 bases, the J end by 7 bases, with 7 bases between.

This clonotype was observed at least ten times. The rearrangement joins TRBV5-1 to TRBJ1-1; D gene ambiguous. The CDR3 covers 11 residues. CDR1 is SGHRS, CDR2 YFSETQ, per germline. Trimming left V 0 bases short and J 8 bases short, with 5 bases between. Here the CDR3 reads CASSLGGEAFF. In DNA, the CDR3 is TGCGCCAGCAGCTTGGGAGGCGAAGCTTTCTTT.

The table lists this clonotype with many counts. This chain links TRBV20-1 with TRBJ1-5, with D possibly being TRBD1 (6 bases). Trimming shortened V by 3 bases and J by 0 bases, and 6 bases separated the two germline ends. The length of the CDR3 is 13 residues. Germline-derived CDR1 and CDR2 are DFQATT and SNEGSKA (reference sequence). The CDR3 spells CSARDSSNQPQHF. The DNA for the CDR3 is TGCAGTGCTAGGGACAGTAGCAATCAGCCCCAGCATTTT.

Remarks on this clonotype: This may arise from a read error, as a much more abundant clone is one base away. The gene calls are TRBV7-2 and TRBJ2-2; 7 bases fit TRBD2. CDR1 SGHTA and CDR2 FQGNSA come from the germline V gene. V was clipped by 3 bases and J by 1 base; unmatched bases: 5. This CDR3 contains 16 residues. CDR3 loop: CASSLRLAENTGELFF. CDR3 coding DNA: TGTGCCAGCAGCTTGAGGCTAGCGGAGAACACCGGGGAGCTGTTTTTT.

At least ten counts were recorded for this clonotype. The chain has TRBV4-1 and TRBJ2-6; 8 nucleotides line up with TRBD1. Germline V gives CDR1 MGHRA, CDR2 YSYEKL. V dropped 2 bases and J dropped 5; count of bases not matched to a gene: 8. The CDR3 length is 17 residues. CDR3 residues: CASSQFPGQGWANVLTF. The CDR3 DNA is TGCGCCAGCAGCCAATTCCCAGGACAGGGCTGGGCCAACGTCCTGACTTTC.

About this clonotype itself: This may stem from a read error, because a much larger clone lies one nucleotide away. This chain connects TRBV7-2 to TRBJ2-3, with D possibly being TRBD2 (7 bases). Trimming took 0 bases from V and 4 from J, leaving 17 bases between them. Per germline, CDR1 SGHTA and CDR2 FQGNSA. The CDR3 totals 17 residues. The CDR3 coding sequence is TGTGCCAGCAGCTTAGCTCTCGTGGGCGGGGGCGCAGATACGCAGTATTTT. This codes for CASSLALVGGGADTQYF.

This clonotype has a count of ten or more. The chain joins TRBV30 to TRBJ2-1; 9 nucleotides agree with TRBD2. This CDR3 contains 14 residues. Germline trimming cut 4 bases from V and 6 bases from J; bases unmatched to any gene: 7. Germline V gives CDR1 GTSNPN, CDR2 SVGIG (reference sequence). CDR3 sequence: CAWNTGLAANEQFF. The CDR3 region has the DNA TGTGCCTGGAACACGGGACTAGCAGCCAATGAGCAGTTCTTC.

This clonotype was seen ten or more times. This rearrangement joins TRBV4-1 to TRBJ2-7; D remains ambiguous. The CDR3 spans 17 residues. Trimming took 3 bases from V and 2 from J, leaving 20 bases between them. Germline assignment: CDR1 MGHRA and CDR2 YSYEKL. DNA for the CDR3: TGCGCCAGCAGCCACATTCTCCGGAAGGTCCCCCCCTACGAGCAGTACTTC. Protein: CASSHILRKVPPYEQYF.